This T cell receptor (beta chain) was recovered during a study of shared clonotypes between healthy human individuals. The CDR3 consists of 14 residues. The V and J ends lost 4 bases and 2 bases respectively, with 13 bases between them. Germline values: CDR1 SGHRS, CDR2 YFSETQ. Assay: immunoSEQ multiplex PCR; the TCRdb copy retains only in-frame clones and omits some. The sample yields 2,100,000 or so clones, nearly 97% seen once. This chain links TRBV5-1 with TRBJ2-7, with a weak D call TRBD2 (6 bases). This receptor was taken from a man aged 18 to 29 in good health. Sequencing was performed on naive CD4+ T cells sorted from blood. Subset noted: CD45RA+ positively selected. The CDR3 here is CASSEGGPTYEQYF. The DNA of the CDR3 is TGCGCCAGCAGCGAGGGAGGCCCCACCTACGAGCAGTACTTC.